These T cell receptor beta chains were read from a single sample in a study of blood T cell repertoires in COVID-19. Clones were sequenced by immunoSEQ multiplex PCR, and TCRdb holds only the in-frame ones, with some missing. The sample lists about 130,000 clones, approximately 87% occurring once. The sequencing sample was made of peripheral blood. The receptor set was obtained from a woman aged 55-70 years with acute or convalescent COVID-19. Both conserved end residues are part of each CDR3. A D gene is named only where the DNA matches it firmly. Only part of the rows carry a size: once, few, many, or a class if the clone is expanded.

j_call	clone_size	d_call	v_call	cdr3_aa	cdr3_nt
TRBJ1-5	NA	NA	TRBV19	CASSNKVAQPQHF	TGTGCCAGTAGCAACAAGGTAGCGCAGCCCCAGCATTTT
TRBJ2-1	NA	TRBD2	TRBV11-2	CASSLIAGTSGGGEQFF	TGTGCCAGCAGCTTAATCGCCGGGACTAGCGGGGGGGGTGAGCAGTTCTTC
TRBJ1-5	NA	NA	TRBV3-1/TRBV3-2	CASSQYSNQPQHF	TGTGCCAGCAGCCAGTATAGCAATCAGCCCCAGCATTTT
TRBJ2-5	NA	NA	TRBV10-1	CASSEAYQETQYF	TGCGCCAGCAGTGAAGCGTACCAAGAGACCCAGTACTTC
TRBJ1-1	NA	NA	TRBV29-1	CSVVAVQRAFF	TGCAGCGTTGTGGCAGTTCAGAGGGCTTTCTTT
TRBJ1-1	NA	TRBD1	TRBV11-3	CASSPGTGQLNTEAFF	TGTGCCAGCAGCCCTGGGACAGGGCAATTGAACACTGAAGCTTTCTTT
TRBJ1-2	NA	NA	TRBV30	CAWSIGRGDYYGYTF	TGTGCCTGGAGTATAGGGAGAGGGGACTACTATGGCTACACCTTC
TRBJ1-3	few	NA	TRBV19	CASSIEASGNTIYF	TGTGCCAGTAGTATTGAAGCCTCTGGAAACACCATATATTTT
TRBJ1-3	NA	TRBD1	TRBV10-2	CASLPPGGEGNTIYF	TGCGCCAGCTTGCCTCCAGGGGGCGAAGGAAACACCATATATTTT
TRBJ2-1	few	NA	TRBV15	CATSRDGLSSYNEQFF	TGTGCCACCAGCAGAGACGGACTAAGCTCCTACAATGAGCAGTTCTTC
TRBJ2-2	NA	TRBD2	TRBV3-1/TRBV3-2	CASSLGLAGGPGELFF	TGTGCCAGCAGCTTGGGACTAGCGGGAGGTCCAGGGGAGCTGTTTTTT
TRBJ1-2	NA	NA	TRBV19	CASSPSVRLGYTF	TGTGCCAGTAGCCCTTCGGTCCGCCTCGGCTACACCTTC
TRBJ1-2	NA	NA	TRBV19	CASSIGLPLYGYTF	TGTGCCAGTAGTATAGGGCTTCCTCTCTATGGCTACACCTTC
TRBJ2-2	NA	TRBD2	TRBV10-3	CAISGAGVTGELFF	TGTGCCATCAGTGGAGCGGGGGTTACCGGGGAGCTGTTTTTT
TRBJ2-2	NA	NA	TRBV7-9	CASSQGGTGNTGELFF	TGTGCCAGCAGCCAAGGGGGTACGGGAAACACCGGGGAGCTGTTTTTT
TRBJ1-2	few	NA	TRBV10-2	CASRMGASHGYTF	TGCGCCAGCAGAATGGGGGCATCTCACGGCTACACCTTC
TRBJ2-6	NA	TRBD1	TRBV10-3	CAISPDRGSGANVLTF	TGTGCCATCAGTCCAGACAGGGGTTCCGGGGCCAACGTCCTGACTTTC
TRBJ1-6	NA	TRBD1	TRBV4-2	CASSQDLGQGSSYNSPLHF	TGTGCCAGCAGCCAAGATTTAGGACAGGGGAGCTCCTATAATTCACCCCTCCACTTT
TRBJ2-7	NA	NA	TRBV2	CATNRALSYEQYF	TGTGCCACCAACAGGGCATTGTCCTACGAGCAGTACTTC
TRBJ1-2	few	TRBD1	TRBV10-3	CAISDPPTGGRFYGYTF	TGTGCCATCAGTGACCCTCCGACAGGGGGTCGGTTCTATGGCTACACCTTC
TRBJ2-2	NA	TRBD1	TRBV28	CASRRTGGGNSGELFF	TGTGCCAGCAGAAGGACAGGGGGCGGGAATTCCGGGGAGCTGTTTTTT
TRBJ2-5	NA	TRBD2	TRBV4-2	CASSQGVSGIQETQYF	TGTGCCAGCAGCCAAGGTGTTAGCGGGATCCAAGAGACCCAGTACTTC
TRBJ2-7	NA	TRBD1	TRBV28	CASTPWGQVGKQYF	TGTGCCAGCACCCCATGGGGACAGGTGGGTAAGCAGTACTTC
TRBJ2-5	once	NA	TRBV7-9	CASSTSVSRETQYF	TGTGCCAGCAGCACTAGTGTGAGTCGAGAGACCCAGTACTTC
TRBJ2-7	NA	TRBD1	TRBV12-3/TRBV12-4	CATRRGLSYEQYF	TGTGCCACCCGTAGGGGGCTAAGCTACGAGCAGTACTTC
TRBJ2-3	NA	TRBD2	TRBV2	CASRRMGGGGTDTQYF	TGTGCCAGCCGACGGATGGGGGGGGGAGGCACAGATACGCAGTATTTT
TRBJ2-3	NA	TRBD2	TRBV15	CAPASGAGGPDTQYF	TGTGCCCCCGCGAGTGGGGCGGGAGGTCCAGATACGCAGTATTTT
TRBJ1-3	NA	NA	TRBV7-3	CASSPPGGPPSGNTIYF	TGTGCCAGCAGCCCGCCCGGGGGGCCACCCTCTGGAAACACCATATATTTT
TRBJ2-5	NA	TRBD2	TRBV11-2	CASSSSGTSGRGETQYF	TGTGCCAGCAGCTCATCCGGGACTAGCGGGAGAGGAGAGACCCAGTACTTC
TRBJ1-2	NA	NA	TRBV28	CASRSPRGINYGYTF	TGTGCCAGCAGATCCCCTAGGGGGATAAACTATGGCTACACCTTC
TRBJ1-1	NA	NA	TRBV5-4	CASSGTGRGTEAFF	TGTGCCAGCAGCGGAACAGGGAGGGGCACTGAAGCTTTCTTT
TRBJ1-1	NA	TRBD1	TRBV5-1	CASSLAQGASTEAFF	TGCGCCAGCAGCTTGGCGCAGGGGGCCAGCACTGAAGCTTTCTTT
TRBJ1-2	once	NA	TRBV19	CASSIERGRDGYTF	TGTGCCAGTAGTATAGAAAGGGGCCGTGATGGCTACACCTTC
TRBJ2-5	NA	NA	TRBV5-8	CAGSSMIETGRQTQYF	TGTGCCGGCAGCTCGATGATCGAAACAGGGCGACAGACCCAGTACTTC
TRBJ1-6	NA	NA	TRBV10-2	CASSGTAYNSPLHF	TGCGCCAGCAGTGGGACAGCTTATAATTCACCCCTCCACTTT
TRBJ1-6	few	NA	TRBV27	CASSFIGEVQSPLHF	TGTGCCAGCAGTTTTATCGGGGAAGTCCAATCACCCCTCCACTTT
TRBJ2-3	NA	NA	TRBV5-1	CASSKGGPSTDTQYF	TGCGCCAGCAGCAAGGGCGGGCCTAGCACAGATACGCAGTATTTT
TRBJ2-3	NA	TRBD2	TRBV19	CASSIRSAGGKDTQYF	TGTGCCAGTAGTATAAGGTCAGCGGGAGGAAAAGATACGCAGTATTTT
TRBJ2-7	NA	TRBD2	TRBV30	CAWSGGLAGHEQYF	TGTGCCTGGAGTGGGGGACTAGCGGGACACGAGCAGTACTTC
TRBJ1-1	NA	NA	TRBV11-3	CASSGIGQVNTEAFF	TGTGCCAGCAGCGGCATAGGTCAGGTGAACACTGAAGCTTTCTTT
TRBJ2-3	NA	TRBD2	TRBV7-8	CASSPLAGGPTDTQYF	TGTGCCAGCAGCCCACTAGCGGGAGGGCCCACAGATACGCAGTATTTT
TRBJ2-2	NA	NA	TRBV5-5	CASSLTGNLGELFF	TGTGCCAGCAGCTTGACAGGGAACTTGGGGGAGCTGTTTTTT
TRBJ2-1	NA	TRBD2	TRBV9	CASSSPLGLAGRNNEQFF	TGTGCCAGCAGCTCCCCCCTCGGACTAGCGGGAAGGAACAATGAGCAGTTCTTC
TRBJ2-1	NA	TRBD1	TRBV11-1	CASSEPGQGPSEQFF	TGTGCCAGCAGCGAACCGGGACAGGGACCGAGTGAGCAGTTCTTC
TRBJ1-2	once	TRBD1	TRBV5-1	CASSPGGGWSYGYTF	TGCGCCAGCAGCCCAGGGGGCGGGTGGAGCTATGGCTACACCTTC
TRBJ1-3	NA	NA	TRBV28	CASRGFGSGNTIYF	TGTGCCAGCCGCGGCTTTGGCTCTGGAAACACCATATATTTT
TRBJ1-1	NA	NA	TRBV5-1	CASSLVFGGPNTEAFF	TGCGCCAGCAGCTTGGTGTTCGGGGGGCCGAACACTGAAGCTTTCTTT
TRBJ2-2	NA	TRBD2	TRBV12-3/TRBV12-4	CASRLAGAGELFF	TGTGCCAGCAGACTAGCGGGAGCCGGGGAGCTGTTTTTT
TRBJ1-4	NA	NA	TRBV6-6	CASTRSNEKLFF	TGTGCCAGCACACGGTCTAATGAAAAACTGTTTTTT
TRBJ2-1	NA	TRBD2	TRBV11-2	CASSRGASGSYNEQFF	TGTGCCAGCAGCCGTGGGGCTAGCGGGAGTTACAATGAGCAGTTCTTC
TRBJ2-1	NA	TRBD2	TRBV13	CASRGQTSGSYNEQFF	TGTGCCAGCAGGGGGCAGACTAGCGGATCCTACAATGAGCAGTTCTTC
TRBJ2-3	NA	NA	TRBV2	CASRLRPRRTDTQYF	TGTGCCAGCCGACTCAGACCGAGGAGGACAGATACGCAGTATTTT
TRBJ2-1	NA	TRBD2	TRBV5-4	CASRKTSGGDSYNEQFF	TGTGCCAGCAGGAAAACTAGCGGGGGTGACTCCTACAATGAGCAGTTCTTC
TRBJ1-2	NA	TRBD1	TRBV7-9	CASSLAVQGAHSNYGYTF	TGTGCCAGCAGCTTAGCGGTGCAGGGGGCTCATTCTAACTATGGCTACACCTTC
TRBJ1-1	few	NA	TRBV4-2	CASSQDRHRDTEAFF	TGTGCCAGCAGCCAAGATCGTCACAGGGACACTGAAGCTTTCTTT
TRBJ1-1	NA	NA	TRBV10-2	CASSENPETEAFF	TGCGCCAGCAGTGAAAACCCGGAGACTGAAGCTTTCTTT
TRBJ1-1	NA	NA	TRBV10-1	CASSPMGGTEAFF	TGCGCCAGCAGCCCCATGGGGGGCACTGAAGCTTTCTTT
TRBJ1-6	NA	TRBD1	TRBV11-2	CASSLGQGTHNSPLHF	TGTGCCAGCAGCTTGGGACAGGGGACCCATAATTCACCCCTCCACTTT